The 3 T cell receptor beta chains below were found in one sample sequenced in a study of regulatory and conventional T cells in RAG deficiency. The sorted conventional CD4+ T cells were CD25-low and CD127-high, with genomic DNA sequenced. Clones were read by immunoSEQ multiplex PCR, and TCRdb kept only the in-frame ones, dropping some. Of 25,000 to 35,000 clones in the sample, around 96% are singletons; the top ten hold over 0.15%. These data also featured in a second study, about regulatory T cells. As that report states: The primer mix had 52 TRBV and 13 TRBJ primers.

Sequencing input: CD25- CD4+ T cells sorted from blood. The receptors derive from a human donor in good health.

CDR3: CASSQSYEQYF. Here the CDR3 DNA reads TGCGCCAGCAGCCAATCCTACGAGCAGTACTTC. The rearrangement joins TRBV5-1 to TRBJ2-7; no firm D call. The CDR3 length is 11 residues. Trimming took 4 bases from V and 1 from J, leaving 3 bases between them. Germline CDR1 is SGHRS and CDR2 is YFSETQ.

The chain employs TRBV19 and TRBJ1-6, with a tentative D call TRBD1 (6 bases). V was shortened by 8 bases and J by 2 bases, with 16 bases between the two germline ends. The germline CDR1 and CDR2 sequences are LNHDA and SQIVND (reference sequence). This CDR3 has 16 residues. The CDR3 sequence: CASGRGQRPYNSPLHF. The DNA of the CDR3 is TGTGCCAGTGGCCGAGGACAGCGCCCCTATAATTCACCCCTCCACTTT. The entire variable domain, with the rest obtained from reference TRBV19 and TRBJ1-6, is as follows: DGGITQSPKYLFRKEGQNVTLSCEQNLNHDAMYWYRQDPGQGLRLIYYSQIVNDFQKGDIAEGYSVSREKKESFPLTVTSAQKNPTAFYLCASGRGQRPYNSPLHFGNGTRLTVT.

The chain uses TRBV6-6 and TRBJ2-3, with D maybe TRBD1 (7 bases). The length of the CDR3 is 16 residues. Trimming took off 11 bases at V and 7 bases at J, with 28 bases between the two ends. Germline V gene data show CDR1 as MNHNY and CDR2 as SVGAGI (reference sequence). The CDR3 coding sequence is TGTGCCGTTCAGTACCTGGGAACTGCAGGGGGGAATACGCAGTATTTT. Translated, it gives CAVQYLGTAGGNTQYF.